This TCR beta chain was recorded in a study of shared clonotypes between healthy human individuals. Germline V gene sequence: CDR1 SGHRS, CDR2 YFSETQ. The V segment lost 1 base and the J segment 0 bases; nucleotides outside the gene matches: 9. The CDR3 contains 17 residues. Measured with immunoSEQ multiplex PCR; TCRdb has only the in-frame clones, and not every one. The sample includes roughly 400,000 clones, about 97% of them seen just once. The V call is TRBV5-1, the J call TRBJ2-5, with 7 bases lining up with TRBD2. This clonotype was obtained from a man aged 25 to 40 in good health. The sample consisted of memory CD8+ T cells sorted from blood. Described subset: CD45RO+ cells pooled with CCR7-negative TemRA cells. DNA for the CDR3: TGCGCCAGCAGCTTGAACGGGAGGTCGGGGTACCAAGAGACCCAGTACTTC. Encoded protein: CASSLNGRSGYQETQYF.